This T cell receptor beta chain was captured by sequencing in a study of blood T cell repertoires in COVID-19. About the research overall: Samples taken during acute and convalescent COVID-19 were collected in the United States, Italy and Spain.

As handled by the study authors: The assay estimated nucleated cells by amplifying reference gene primers. Clones were read by immunoSEQ multiplex PCR, and TCRdb kept only the in-frame ones, dropping some. D and trimming come from the DNA, and the V and J calls and clone size come from that table. The data contain roughly 41,000 clones, roughly 84% of them singletons. Trimming took off 5 bases at V and 6 bases at J, with 11 bases between the two ends. Germline CDR1 is LNHDA and CDR2 is SQIVND (reference sequence). This CDR3 spans 13 amino acids. The table lists this clone with a few counts. The chain recombines TRBV19 with TRBJ1-5; a weak D match, TRBD1 (6 bases). Sample: peripheral blood. The origin of this receptor is a man in his fifties or sixties with COVID-19, enrolled during active disease. CDR3 residues: CASSQKGGQPQHF. DNA for the CDR3: TGTGCCAGTAGTCAAAAAGGGGGTCAGCCCCAGCATTTT. Looking up the rest from reference TRBV19 and TRBJ1-5 gives the full variable domain: DGGITQSPKYLFRKEGQNVTLSCEQNLNHDAMYWYRQDPGQGLRLIYYSQIVNDFQKGDIAEGYSVSREKKESFPLTVTSAQKNPTAFYLCASSQKGGQPQHFGDGTRLSIL.